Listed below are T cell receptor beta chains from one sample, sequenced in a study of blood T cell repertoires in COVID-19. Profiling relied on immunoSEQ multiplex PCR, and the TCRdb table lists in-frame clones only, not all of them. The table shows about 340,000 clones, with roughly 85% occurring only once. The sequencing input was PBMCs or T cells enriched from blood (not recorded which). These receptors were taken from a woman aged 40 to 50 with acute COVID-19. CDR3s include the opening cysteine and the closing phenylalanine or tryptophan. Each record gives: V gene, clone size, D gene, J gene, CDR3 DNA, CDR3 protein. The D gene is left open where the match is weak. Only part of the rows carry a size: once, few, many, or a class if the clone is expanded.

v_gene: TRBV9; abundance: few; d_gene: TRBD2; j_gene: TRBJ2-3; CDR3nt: TGTGCCAGCAGCGTCCAGGCGGGGGGGCTGGGTGGCACAGATACGCAGTATTTT; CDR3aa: CASSVQAGGLGGTDTQYF
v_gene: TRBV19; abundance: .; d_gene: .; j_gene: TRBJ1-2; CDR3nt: TGTGCCAGTAGTACCGAAACAGGGCGGAACTATGGCTACACCTTC; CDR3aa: CASSTETGRNYGYTF
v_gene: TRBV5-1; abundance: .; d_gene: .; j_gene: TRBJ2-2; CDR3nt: TGCGCCAGCAGCTTGGGCAGGGGAAACACCGGGGAGCTGTTTTTT; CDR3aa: CASSLGRGNTGELFF
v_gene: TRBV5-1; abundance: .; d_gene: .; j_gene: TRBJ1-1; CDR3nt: TGCGCCAGCAGCTTTGGCAGGGTAGGGAACACTGAAGCTTTCTTT; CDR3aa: CASSFGRVGNTEAFF
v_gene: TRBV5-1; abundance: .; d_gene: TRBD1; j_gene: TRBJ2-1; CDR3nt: TGCGCCAGCAGCTTGCTCCATGGGACAGGGAATTTCCATGAGCAGTTCTTC; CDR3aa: CASSLLHGTGNFHEQFF
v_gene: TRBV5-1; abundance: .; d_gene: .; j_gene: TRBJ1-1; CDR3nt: TGCGCCAGCAGCTTGGAGGGCGGAGGCACTGAAGCTTTCTTT; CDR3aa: CASSLEGGGTEAFF
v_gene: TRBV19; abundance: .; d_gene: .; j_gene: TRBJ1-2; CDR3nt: TGTGCCAGTAGTTTTTCGACTCGGCTCCCGCTGTTTGACTATGGCTACACCTTC; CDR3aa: CASSFSTRLPLFDYGYTF
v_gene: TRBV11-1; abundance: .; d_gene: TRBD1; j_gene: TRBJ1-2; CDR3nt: TGTGCCAGCAGCCCCGACAGGGGGTCGTATCACGGCTACACCTTC; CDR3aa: CASSPDRGSYHGYTF
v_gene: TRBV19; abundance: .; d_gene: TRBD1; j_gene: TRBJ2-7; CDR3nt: TGTGCCAGTAGTACCCGGGACAGGTTCTACGAGCAGTACTTC; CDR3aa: CASSTRDRFYEQYF
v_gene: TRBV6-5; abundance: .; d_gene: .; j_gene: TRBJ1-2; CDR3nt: TGTGCCAGCAGTTACTCTGGGGCAGGCCAAGTCTATGGCTACACCTTC; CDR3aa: CASSYSGAGQVYGYTF
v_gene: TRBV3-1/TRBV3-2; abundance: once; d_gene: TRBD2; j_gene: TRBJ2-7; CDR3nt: TGTGCCAGCAGCCAAGTGGGGGGGATCTACGAGCAGTACTTC; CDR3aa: CASSQVGGIYEQYF
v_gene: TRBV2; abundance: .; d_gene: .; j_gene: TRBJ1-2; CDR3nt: TGTGCCAGCAGCGAGCTGACAGAAATCTATGGCTACACCTTC; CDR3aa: CASSELTEIYGYTF
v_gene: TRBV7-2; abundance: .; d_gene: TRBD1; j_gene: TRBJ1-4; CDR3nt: TGTGCCAGCAGCCCGACCCTGACAGGGTCGTATGAAAAACTGTTTTTT; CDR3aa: CASSPTLTGSYEKLFF
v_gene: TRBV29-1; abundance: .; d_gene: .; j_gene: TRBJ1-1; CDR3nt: TGCAGCGTTCGGGACACCCCAGCTGAAGCTTTCTTT; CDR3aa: CSVRDTPAEAFF
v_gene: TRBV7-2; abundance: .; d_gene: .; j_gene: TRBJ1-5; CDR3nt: TGTGCCAGCAGCTTAGGTTCGGCGGCGGGGCAGCCCCAGCATTTT; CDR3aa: CASSLGSAAGQPQHF
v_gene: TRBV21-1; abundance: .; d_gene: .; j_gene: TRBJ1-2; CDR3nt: TGTGCCAGCAGCAAAACCCCCGAACAGGGGGCGTTCTATGGCTACACCTTC; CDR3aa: CASSKTPEQGAFYGYTF
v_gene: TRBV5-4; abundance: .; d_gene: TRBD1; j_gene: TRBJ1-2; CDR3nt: TGTGCCAGCAGCTCTGCGGGACAGGGTACCTATGGCTACACCTTC; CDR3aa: CASSSAGQGTYGYTF
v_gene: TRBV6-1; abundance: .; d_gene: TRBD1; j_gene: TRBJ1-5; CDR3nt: TGTGCCAGCAGTGAACCCGAGGACAGGGCGAATCAGCCCCAGCATTTT; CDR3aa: CASSEPEDRANQPQHF
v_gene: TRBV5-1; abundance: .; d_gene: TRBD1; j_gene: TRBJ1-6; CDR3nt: TGCGCCAGCAGCTTCGGGACAGGGAGAAATTCACCCCTCCACTTT; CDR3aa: CASSFGTGRNSPLHF
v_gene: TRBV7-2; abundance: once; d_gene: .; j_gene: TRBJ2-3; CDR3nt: TGTGCCAGCAGCTTTAGGGAGGAGATGCAGTATTTT; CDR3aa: CASSFREEMQYF
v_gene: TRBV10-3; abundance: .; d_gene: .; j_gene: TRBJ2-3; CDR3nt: TGTGCCATCAGTGACACAGGGCACACAGATACGCAGTATTTT; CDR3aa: CAISDTGHTDTQYF
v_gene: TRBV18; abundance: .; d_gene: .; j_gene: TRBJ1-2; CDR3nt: TGTGCCAGCTCACCAAGCGGAGGTTCTTCCTTAAGTGGGGATGGCTACACCTTC; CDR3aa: CASSPSGGSSLSGDGYTF
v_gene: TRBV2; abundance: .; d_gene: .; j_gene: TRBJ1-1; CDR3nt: TGTGCCAGCAGGCCCAGGGAAATGCAACTAGAAGCTTTCTTT; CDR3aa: CASRPREMQLEAFF
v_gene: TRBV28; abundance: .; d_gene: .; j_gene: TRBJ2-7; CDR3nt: TGTGCCAGCAGTTCAGGGACTCCTTTAGCTCCGTACTTC; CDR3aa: CASSSGTPLAPYF
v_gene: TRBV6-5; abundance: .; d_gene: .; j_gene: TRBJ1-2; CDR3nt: TGTGCCAGCAGTTACTCGGTTAACAGGGATAACTATGGCTACACCTTC; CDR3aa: CASSYSVNRDNYGYTF
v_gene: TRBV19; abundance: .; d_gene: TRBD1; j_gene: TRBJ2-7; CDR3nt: TGTGCCAGTAGGAGGACAGGCGTCTCCTACGAGCAGTACTTC; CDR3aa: CASRRTGVSYEQYF
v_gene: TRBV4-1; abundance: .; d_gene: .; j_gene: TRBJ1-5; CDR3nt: TGCGCCAGCAGCCAAGAAATAGGTAGGGGACAGCCCCAGCATTTT; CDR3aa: CASSQEIGRGQPQHF
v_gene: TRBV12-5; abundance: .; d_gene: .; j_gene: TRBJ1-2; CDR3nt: TGTGCTAGTGGTTTGGCCCGGACAGCCGGAGCGGACTATGGCTACACCTTC; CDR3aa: CASGLARTAGADYGYTF
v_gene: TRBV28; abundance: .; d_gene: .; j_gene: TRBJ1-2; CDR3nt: TGTGCCAGCAGTTTAGGGTGGTGGGGCAGGACGAGGGGCTACACCTTC; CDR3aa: CASSLGWWGRTRGYTF
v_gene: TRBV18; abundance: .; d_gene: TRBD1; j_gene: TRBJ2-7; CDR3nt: TGTGCCAGCTCACTTTCGACAGGGGACGGGGAGTACGAGCAGTACTTC; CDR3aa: CASSLSTGDGEYEQYF
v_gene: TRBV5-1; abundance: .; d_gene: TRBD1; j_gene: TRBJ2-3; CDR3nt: TGCGCCAGCAGCTTGGGACAGGGCGGCACAGATACGCAGTATTTT; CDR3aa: CASSLGQGGTDTQYF
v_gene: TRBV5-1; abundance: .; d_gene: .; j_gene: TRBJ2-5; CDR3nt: TGCGCCAGCAGTTACGTCGGGGTTCAAGAGACCCAGTACTTC; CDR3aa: CASSYVGVQETQYF
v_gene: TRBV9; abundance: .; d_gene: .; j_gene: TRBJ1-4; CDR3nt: TGTGCCAGCAGCGTAGGGTACAGTCTATCTAATGAAAAACTGTTTTTT; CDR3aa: CASSVGYSLSNEKLFF
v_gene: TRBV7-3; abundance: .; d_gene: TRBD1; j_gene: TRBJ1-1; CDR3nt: TGTGCCAGCAGCTTCCAAGACAGGGGTGAAGCTTTCTTT; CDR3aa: CASSFQDRGEAFF
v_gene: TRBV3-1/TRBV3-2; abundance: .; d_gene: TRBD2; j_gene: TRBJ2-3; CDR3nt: TGTGCCAGCAGCCAAGTGAGCGGGAGGGCCCTCACAGATACGCAGTATTTT; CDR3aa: CASSQVSGRALTDTQYF
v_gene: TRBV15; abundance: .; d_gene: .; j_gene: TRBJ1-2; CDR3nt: TGTGCCACCAGCAGAGCTACCAGCATTAGGACACCCAGGAACTATGGCTACACCTTC; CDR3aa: CATSRATSIRTPRNYGYTF
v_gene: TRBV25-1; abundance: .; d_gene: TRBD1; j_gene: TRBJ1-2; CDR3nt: TGTGCCAGCAAGAGGGGGACAGGGAGGCCCAATTATGGCTACACCTTC; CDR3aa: CASKRGTGRPNYGYTF
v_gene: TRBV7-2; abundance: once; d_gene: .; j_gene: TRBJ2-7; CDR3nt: TGTGCCAGCAGCTCAGTTGGCGGGCGGGAAGAGTACTTC; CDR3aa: CASSSVGGREEYF
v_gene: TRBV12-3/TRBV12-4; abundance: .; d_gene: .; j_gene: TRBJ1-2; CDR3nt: TGTGCCAGCAATACCATGGGGGGTTATGGCTACACCTTC; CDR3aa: CASNTMGGYGYTF
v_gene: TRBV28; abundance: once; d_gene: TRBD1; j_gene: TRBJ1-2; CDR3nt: TGTGCCATCTCTGCCGGGACAGGGGGCGCGGAGGGCTATGGCTACACCTTC; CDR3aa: CAISAGTGGAEGYGYTF
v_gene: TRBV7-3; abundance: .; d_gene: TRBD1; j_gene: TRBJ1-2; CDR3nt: TGTGCCAGCAGCCCGACGACAGGGAACTATGGCTACACCTTC; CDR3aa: CASSPTTGNYGYTF
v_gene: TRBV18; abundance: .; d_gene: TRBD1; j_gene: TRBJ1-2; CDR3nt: TGTGCCAGCTCACCAGGAGCTCCGGGACAGAGTAACTATGGCTACACCTTC; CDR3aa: CASSPGAPGQSNYGYTF
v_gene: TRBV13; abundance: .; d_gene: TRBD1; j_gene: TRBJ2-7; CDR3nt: TGTGCCAGCAGCGAGGGACAGGGCTACGAGCAGTACTTC; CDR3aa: CASSEGQGYEQYF
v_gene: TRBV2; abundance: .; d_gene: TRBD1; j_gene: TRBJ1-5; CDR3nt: TGTGCCAGCAGTGGGGGACAGGGGATCGGTCAGCCCCAGCATTTT; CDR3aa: CASSGGQGIGQPQHF
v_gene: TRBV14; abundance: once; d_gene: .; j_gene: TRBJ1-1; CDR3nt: TGTGCCAGCAGCTTTGACCGGGACACTGAAGCTTTCTTT; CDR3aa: CASSFDRDTEAFF
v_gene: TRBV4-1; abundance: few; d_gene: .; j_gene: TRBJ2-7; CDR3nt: TGCGCCAGCAGCCAAGATGCTAGCGTCTCCTACGAGCAGTACTTC; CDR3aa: CASSQDASVSYEQYF
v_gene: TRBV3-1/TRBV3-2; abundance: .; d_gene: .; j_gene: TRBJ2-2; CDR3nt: TGTGCCAGCAGTCGTACTCGTACCGGGGAGCTGTTTTTT; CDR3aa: CASSRTRTGELFF
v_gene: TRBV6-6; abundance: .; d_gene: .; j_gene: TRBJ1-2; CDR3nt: TGTGCCAGCAGTTTAGTTGGGGGCAGCTATGGCTACACCTTC; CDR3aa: CASSLVGGSYGYTF
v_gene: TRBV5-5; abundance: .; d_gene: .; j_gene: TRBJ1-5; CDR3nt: TGTGCCAGCAGCTGGGGCCTAGGGGGACAGCCCCAGCATTTT; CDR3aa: CASSWGLGGQPQHF
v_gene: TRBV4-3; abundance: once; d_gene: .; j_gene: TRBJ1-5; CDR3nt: TGCGCCAGCAGCCAAGCTCGGGGGAGTCGGCAGCCCCAGCATTTT; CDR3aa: CASSQARGSRQPQHF
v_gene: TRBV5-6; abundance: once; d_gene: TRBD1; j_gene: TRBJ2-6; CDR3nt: TGTGCCAGCAGCTTGGTTGGCAGGGGGATTACGGGGGCCAACGTCCTGACTTTC; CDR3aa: CASSLVGRGITGANVLTF
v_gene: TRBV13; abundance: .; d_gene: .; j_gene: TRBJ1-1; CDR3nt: TGTGCCAGCAGCTTAAACAGGGTTCTTGAAGCTTTCTTT; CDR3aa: CASSLNRVLEAFF
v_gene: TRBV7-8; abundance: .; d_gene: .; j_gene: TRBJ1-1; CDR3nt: TGTGCCAGCAGCTTACATAGAGAAGCTTTCTTT; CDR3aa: CASSLHREAFF
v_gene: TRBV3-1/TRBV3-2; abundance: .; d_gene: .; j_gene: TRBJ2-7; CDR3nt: TGTGCCAGCGCACAACGGGGACATGGCTACGAGCAGTACTTC; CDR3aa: CASAQRGHGYEQYF